The 17 T cell receptor beta chains below all came from one sample that was sequenced in a study of identical twins (dated by TCRdb to about 2016). Libraries were prepared through 5' RACE. The data were produced on an Illumina HiSeq 2000. The public reads were quality trimmed at Q25 with fastp and then assembled into clones with MiXCR by TCRdb, keeping productive beta chains. Each entry merges the rows of one CDR3 protein and shows their most common DNA and genes. The sample contains 200,000 to 250,000 distinct CDR3 sequences, 7.5% of them found a single time. Just under 2% of the sample is taken by the ten largest. This same sample was also taken into another study, of yellow fever vaccine responses in identical twins.

Sequencing input: memory (CD45RO+) T cells sorted from blood. The sample's cell subset or site, from its label and the paper: CD45RO+ enriched T cells. These receptor sequences come from a woman in her late teens or twenties in good health.

V and J are TRBV6-2 or TRBV6-3 and TRBJ2-4; D ambiguous. The CDR3 sequence is 17 residues long. From germline, CDR1 is MNHEY and CDR2 SVGEGT. V dropped 4 bases and J dropped 0 bases, with 16 bases sitting between them. The CDR3 sequence is CASSSIQARLAKNIQYF. Here the CDR3 DNA reads TGTGCCAGCAGTTCTATTCAGGCCCGTCTAGCCAAAAACATTCAGTACTTC.

This clonotype was seen many times. The V gene is TRBV5-6, the J gene TRBJ2-7; 11 bases match TRBD2. The CDR3 is 15 amino acids. The germline V gene has CDR1 SGHDT and CDR2 YYEEEE. Germline trimming cut 5 bases from V and 3 bases from J; bases unmatched to any gene: 7. As DNA, the CDR3 is TGTGCCAGCAGTCTGACTAGCGGGGCGTACTACGAGCAGTACTTC. It yields the protein CASSLTSGAYYEQYF.

This clonotype was picked up one time. This may be a read error: a much more frequent sequence differs by one nucleotide. The genes are TRBV20-1 and TRBJ2-1; TRBD2 matches 16 bases. The CDR3 contains 16 residues. CDR1 is DFQATT and CDR2 is SNEGSKA in the germline V gene (reference sequence). DNA for the CDR3: TGCAGAGCTGAGGGACTAGCGGGAGGGAAAAACAATGAGCAGTTCTTC. This encodes CRAEGLAGGKNNEQFF.

This clonotype showed up many times. An end of the junction does not agree with germline; a read error may underlie this. The V and J genes are TRBV6-6 and TRBJ1-1; the D is unclear. There are 8 residues in the CDR3. Germline V CDR1 and CDR2: MNHNY, SVGAGI (reference sequence). As DNA, the CDR3 is TGTGCCACCGAGAAAAGCTCTTTT. Its protein is CATEKSSF.

This clonotype was recorded a few times. V is TRBV6-2 or TRBV6-3 and J is TRBJ2-7, with 8 nucleotides matching TRBD1. Germline CDR1 MNHEY, CDR2 SVGEGT. The CDR3 consists of 18 residues. V dropped 5 bases and J dropped 3; count of bases not matched to a gene: 18. CDR3 protein: CASSTAPGQATRGYEQYF. The CDR3 bases are TGTGCCAGCAGTACGGCACCGGGACAGGCGACGAGGGGCTACGAGCAGTACTTC.

Many counts were recorded for this clonotype. This sequence joins TRBV12-3 or TRBV12-4 and TRBJ2-4, with unresolved D. V was pared by 2 bases and J by 3 bases, with 8 bases between. This CDR3 region has 14 residues. The CDR3 nucleotides read TGTGCCAGCAGTTTATCGCCTGTCAAAAACATTCAGTACTTC. Translation gives CASSLSPVKNIQYF.

The table lists this clonotype with many counts. This rearrangement joins TRBV25-1 to TRBJ1-6, with no clear D. CDR3 length equals 12 residues. The V end lost 6 bases, the J end lost 10 bases, and 10 bases lay between the germline ends. CDR1 MGHDK and CDR2 SYGVNS come from the germline V gene. The CDR3 nucleotides are TGTGCCAGCAGGGACGGCGGGTCACCCCTCCACTTT. Protein product: CASRDGGSPLHF. Full variable domain (remainder filled in from reference TRBV25-1 and TRBJ1-6): EADIYQTPRYLVIGTGKKITLECSQTMGHDKMYWYQQDPGMELHLIHYSYGVNSTEKGDLSSESTVSRIRTEHFPLTLESARPSHTSQYLCASRDGGSPLHFGNGTRLTVT.

This clonotype was seen many times. This rearrangement joins TRBV7-2 to TRBJ2-7, with 8 bases lining up with TRBD2. This CDR3 contains 15 residues. Trimming at V came to 1 base and at J to 1 base, leaving 3 bases not matched to a gene. Germline CDR1 reads SGHTA; CDR2 reads FQGNSA. CDR3 in amino acids: CASSLEAGVSYEQYF. The CDR3, as DNA: TGTGCCAGCAGCTTAGAAGCGGGAGTATCCTACGAGCAGTACTTC.

The table lists this clonotype with a few counts. This chain joins TRBV4-3 and TRBJ2-2; tentative D call: TRBD1 (6 bases). Germline V gene sequence: CDR1 LGHNA, CDR2 YSLEER. The CDR3 runs to 17 residues. The V gene lost 2 bases and the J gene lost 2 bases, with 15 bases spanning the gap. CDR3 amino acids: CASSQLGQTENTGELFF. CDR3 nucleotide sequence: TGCGCCAGCAGCCAACTAGGACAGACCGAAAACACCGGGGAGCTGTTTTTT.

In its sample, this clonotype was seen many times. The V and J genes are TRBV29-1 and TRBJ2-3; 8 nucleotides align to TRBD2. Trimming removed 2 bases from V and 8 bases from J; junction bases left unmatched: 12. The CDR3 has 15 residues. Looked up from germline, CDR1 is SQVTM and CDR2 is ANQGSEA. The CDR3: CSVETSGSWGGTQYF. CDR3 nucleotide sequence: TGCAGCGTTGAAACAAGCGGGAGTTGGGGAGGTACGCAGTATTTT.

This clonotype has just a few counts. The chain is built from TRBV7-9 and TRBJ1-1, with unresolved D. The germline gives CDR1 SEHNR, CDR2 FQNEAQ (reference sequence). Trimming left V 2 bases short and J 5 bases short, with 6 bases between. The CDR3 loop spans 12 amino acids. The CDR3 spells CASSLFSTEAFF. In DNA, the CDR3 is TGTGCCAGCAGCTTATTTAGTACTGAAGCTTTCTTT.

This clonotype was observed a few times. This chain links TRBV5-6 with TRBJ1-1, with D maybe TRBD1 (6 bases). Germline V gene data show CDR1 as SGHDT and CDR2 as YYEEEE. V was trimmed by 0 bases and J by 1 base, leaving 10 bases between them. This CDR3 region has 15 residues. The CDR3 region has the DNA TGTGCCAGCAGCTTGGCCCCAGGGGCGAACACTGAAGCTTTCTTT. Translating it yields CASSLAPGANTEAFF.

The chain couples TRBV28 to TRBJ2-3; D tentatively reads TRBD1 or TRBD2 (5 bases each). CDR1 MDHEN and CDR2 SYDVKM come from the germline V gene. This CDR3 is 13 amino acids long. CDR3 sequence reads: CASWDRNTDTQYF. In nucleotides, the CDR3 is TGTGCGAGCTGGGACCGCAACACAGATACGCAGTATTTT.

This clonotype was observed a few times. CDR3 sequence: CSAIDRDSSSTDTQYF. CDR3 DNA sequence: TGCAGTGCTATAGACCGCGACAGCTCTAGCACAGATACGCAGTATTTT. The V call is TRBV20-1, the J call TRBJ2-3, with D possibly matching TRBD1 (5 bases). This CDR3 spans 16 amino acids. Germline values: CDR1 DFQATT, CDR2 SNEGSKA (reference sequence). Trimming shortened V by 4 bases and J by 0 bases, and 17 bases separated the two germline ends.

This clonotype was recorded a few times. The rearrangement uses TRBV10-3 and TRBJ2-7, with a possible D match to TRBD2 (7 bases). Germline values: CDR1 ENHRY, CDR2 SYGVKD. V lost 10 bases and J lost 5, with 21 bases in between. This CDR3 contains 14 residues. CDR3 nucleotides: TGTGCCAGCGAGGCTGGGGGGGCGGTTAACGAGCAGTACTTC. It specifies CASEAGGAVNEQYF.

V and J are TRBV14 and TRBJ1-4; D remains unclear. Germline V gene lookup returns CDR1 SGHDN and CDR2 FVKESK. This CDR3 spans 13 amino acids. Trimming pared 3 bases from V and 7 bases from J, leaving 9 bases between. CDR3 loop: CASSQGSVEKLFF. In DNA, the CDR3 is TGTGCCAGCAGCCAGGGGAGTGTTGAAAAACTGTTTTTT.

The V call is TRBV4-2, the J call TRBJ2-1; 11 bases are shared with TRBD2. CDR1 and CDR2 (germline): LGHNA, YNFKEQ. This CDR3 has 15 amino acids. Trimming took 1 base from V and 7 from J; bases not matched to a gene: 3. In nucleotides, the CDR3 is TGTGCCAGCAGCCAAGTAGCGGGGGGGAGAAATGAGCAGTTCTTC. It translates to CASSQVAGGRNEQFF.